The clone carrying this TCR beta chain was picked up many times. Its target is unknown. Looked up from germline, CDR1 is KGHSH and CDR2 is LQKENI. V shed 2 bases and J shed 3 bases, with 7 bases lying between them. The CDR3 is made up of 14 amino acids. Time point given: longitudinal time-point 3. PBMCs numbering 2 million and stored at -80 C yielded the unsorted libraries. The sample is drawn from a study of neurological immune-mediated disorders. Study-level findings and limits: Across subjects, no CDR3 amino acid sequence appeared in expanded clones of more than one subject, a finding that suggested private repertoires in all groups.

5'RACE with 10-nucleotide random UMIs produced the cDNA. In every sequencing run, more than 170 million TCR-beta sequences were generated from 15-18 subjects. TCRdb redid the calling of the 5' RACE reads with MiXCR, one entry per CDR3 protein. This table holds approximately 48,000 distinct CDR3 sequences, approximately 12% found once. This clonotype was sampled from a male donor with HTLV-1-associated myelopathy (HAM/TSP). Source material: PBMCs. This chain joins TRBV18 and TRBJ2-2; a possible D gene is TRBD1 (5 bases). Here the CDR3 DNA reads TGTGCCAGCTCACCATTGACAGACACCGGGGAGCTGTTTTTT. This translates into CASSPLTDTGELFF.